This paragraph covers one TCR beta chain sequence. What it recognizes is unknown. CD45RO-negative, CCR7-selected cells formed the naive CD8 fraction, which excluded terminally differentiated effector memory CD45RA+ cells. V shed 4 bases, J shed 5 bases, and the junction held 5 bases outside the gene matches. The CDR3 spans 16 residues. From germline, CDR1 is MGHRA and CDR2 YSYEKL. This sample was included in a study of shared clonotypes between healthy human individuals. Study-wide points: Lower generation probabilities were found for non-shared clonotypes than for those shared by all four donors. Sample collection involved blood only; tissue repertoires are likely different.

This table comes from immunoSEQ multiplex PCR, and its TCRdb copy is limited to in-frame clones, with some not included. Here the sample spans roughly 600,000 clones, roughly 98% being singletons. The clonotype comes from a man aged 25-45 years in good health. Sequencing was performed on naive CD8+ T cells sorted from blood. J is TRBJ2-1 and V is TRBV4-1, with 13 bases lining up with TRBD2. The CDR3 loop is CASSLGLAGINNEQFF. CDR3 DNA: TGCGCCAGCAGCCTGGGACTAGCGGGAATTAACAATGAGCAGTTCTTC.